This paragraph reports one T cell receptor beta chain. Data came from immunoSEQ multiplex PCR; TCRdb stores just in-frame clones and leaves some out. Of 85,000 to 130,000 clones listed, roughly 94% were seen once; the top ten hold roughly 0.6%. V lost 0 bases and J 5 bases, leaving 15 bases between the germline ends. Germline V gene sequence: CDR1 SGDLS, CDR2 YYNGEE. The CDR3 has 15 residues. These data originate in a study of siplizumab effects on memory and regulatory T cells. The sequenced material came from Tregs sorted from blood. The V call is TRBV9, the J call TRBJ2-7; D ambiguous. The source of this sequence is a human donor in good health. The CDR3 region is CASSVDPWTSDEQYF. CDR3 coding DNA: TGTGCCAGCAGCGTAGACCCTTGGACCTCTGACGAGCAGTACTTC.